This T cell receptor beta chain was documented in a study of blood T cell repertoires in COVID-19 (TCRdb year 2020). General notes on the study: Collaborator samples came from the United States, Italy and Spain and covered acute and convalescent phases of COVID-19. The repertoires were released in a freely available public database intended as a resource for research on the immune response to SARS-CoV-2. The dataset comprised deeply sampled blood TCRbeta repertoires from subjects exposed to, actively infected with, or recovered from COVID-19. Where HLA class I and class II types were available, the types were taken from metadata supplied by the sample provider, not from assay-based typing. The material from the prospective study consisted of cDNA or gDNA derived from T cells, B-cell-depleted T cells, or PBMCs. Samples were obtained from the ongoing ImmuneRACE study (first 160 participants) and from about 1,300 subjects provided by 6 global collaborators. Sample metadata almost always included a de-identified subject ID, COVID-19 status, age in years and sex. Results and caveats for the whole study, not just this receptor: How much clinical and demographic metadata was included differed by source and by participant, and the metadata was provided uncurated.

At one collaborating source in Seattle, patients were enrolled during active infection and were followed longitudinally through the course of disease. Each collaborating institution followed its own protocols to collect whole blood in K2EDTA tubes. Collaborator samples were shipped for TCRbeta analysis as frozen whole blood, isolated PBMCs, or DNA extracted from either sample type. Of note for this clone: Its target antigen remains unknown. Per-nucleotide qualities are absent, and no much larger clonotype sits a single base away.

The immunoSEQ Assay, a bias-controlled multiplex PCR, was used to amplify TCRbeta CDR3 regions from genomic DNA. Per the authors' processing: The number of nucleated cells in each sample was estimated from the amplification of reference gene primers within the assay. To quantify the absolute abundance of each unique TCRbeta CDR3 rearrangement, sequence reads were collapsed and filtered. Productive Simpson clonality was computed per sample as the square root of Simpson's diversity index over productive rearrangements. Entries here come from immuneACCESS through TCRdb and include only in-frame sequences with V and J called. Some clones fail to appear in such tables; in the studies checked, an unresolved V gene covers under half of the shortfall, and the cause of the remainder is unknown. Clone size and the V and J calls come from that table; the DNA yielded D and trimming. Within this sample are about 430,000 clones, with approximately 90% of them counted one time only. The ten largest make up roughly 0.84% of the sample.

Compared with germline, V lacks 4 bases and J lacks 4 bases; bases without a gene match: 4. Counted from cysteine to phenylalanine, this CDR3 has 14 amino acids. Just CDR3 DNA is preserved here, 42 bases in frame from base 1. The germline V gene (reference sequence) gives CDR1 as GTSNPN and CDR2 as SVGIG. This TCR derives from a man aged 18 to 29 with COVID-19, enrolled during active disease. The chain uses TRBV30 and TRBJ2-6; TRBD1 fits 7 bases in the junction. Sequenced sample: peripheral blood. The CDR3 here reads CAWKDRAGANVLTF. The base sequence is TGTGCCTGGAAAGACAGGGCCGGGGCCAACGTCCTGACTTTC.